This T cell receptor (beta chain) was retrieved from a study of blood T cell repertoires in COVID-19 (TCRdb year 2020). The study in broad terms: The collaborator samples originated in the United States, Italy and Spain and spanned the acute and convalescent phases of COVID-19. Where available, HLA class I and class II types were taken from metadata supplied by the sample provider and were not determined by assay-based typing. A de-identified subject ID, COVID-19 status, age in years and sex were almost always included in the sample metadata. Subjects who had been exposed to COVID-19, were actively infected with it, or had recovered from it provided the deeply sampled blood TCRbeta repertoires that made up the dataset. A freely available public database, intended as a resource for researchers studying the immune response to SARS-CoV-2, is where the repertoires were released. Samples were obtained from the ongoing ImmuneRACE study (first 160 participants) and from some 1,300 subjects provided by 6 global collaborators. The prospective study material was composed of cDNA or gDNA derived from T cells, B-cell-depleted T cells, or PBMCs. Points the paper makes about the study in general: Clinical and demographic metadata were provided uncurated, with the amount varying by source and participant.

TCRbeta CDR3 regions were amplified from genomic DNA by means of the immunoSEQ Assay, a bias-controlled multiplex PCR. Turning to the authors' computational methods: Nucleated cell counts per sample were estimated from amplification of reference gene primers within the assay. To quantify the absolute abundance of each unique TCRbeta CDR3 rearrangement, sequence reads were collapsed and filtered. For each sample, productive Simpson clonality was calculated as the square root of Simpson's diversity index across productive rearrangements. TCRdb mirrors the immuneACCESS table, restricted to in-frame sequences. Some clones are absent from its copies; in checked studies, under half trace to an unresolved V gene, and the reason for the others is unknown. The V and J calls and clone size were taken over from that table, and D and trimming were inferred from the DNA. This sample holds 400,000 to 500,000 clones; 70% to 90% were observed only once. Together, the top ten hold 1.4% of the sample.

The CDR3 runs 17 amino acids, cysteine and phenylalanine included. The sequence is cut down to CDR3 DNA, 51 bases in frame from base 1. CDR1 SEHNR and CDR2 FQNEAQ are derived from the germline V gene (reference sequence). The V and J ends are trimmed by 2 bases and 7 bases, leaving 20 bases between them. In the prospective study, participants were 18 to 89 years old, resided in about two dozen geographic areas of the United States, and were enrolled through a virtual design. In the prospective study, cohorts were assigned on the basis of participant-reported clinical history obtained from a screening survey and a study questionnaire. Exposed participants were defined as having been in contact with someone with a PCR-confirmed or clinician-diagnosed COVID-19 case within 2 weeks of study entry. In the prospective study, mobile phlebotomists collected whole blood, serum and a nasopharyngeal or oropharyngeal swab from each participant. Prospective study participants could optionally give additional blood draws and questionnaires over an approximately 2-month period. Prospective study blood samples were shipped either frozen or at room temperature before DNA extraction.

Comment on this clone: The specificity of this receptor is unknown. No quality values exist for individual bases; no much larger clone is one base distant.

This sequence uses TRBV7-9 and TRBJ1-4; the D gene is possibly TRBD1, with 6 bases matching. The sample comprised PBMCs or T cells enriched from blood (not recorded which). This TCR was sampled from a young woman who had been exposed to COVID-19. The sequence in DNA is TGTGCCAGCAGCTTAAGGGGGGGGAAGATTGCGGGTGAAAAACTGTTTTTT. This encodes CASSLRGGKIAGEKLFF.